This TCR beta chain was recorded in a study of shared T cell receptors in the human thymus. The method was immunoSEQ multiplex PCR; TCRdb's version includes in-frame clones alone and lacks a portion of them. The table records more than 550,000 clones, approximately 85% of them present only once. The CDR3 contains 16 residues. V was pared by 6 bases and J by 2 bases, with 13 bases of the junction left unmatched. Germline loops: CDR1 SGHDT, CDR2 YYEEEE. This sample was also put to use in a study of human thymus T cells. That source adds: The thymus tissue came from resections taken during corrective heart surgery. Highly overlapping thymic repertoires in unrelated individuals were reported by related research.

Sequencing was performed on thymocytes. This chain links TRBV5-6 with TRBJ2-5; 7 positions match TRBD1. The sequence came from a girl less than two years old with a congenital heart defect. This CDR3 is CASIPGQAYLQETQYF. CDR3 sequence (DNA): TGTGCCAGCATCCCAGGACAGGCCTATCTACAAGAGACCCAGTACTTC.